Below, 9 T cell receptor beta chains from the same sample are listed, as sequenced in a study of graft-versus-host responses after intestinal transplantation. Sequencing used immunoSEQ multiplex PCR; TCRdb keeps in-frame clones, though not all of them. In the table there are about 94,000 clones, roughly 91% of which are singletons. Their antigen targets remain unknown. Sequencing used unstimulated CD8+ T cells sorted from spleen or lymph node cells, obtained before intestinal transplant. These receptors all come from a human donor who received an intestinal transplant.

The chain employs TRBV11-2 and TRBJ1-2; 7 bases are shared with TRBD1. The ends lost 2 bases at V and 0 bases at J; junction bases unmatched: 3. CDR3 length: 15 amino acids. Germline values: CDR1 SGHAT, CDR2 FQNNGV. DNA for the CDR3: TGTGCCAGCAGCTTAAAAGGGGGCCCTAACTATGGCTACACCTTC. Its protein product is CASSLKGGPNYGYTF. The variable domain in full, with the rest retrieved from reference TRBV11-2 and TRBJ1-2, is EAGVAQSPRYKIIEKRQSVAFWCNPISGHATLYWYQQILGQGPKLLIQFQNNGVVDDSQLPKDRFSAERLKGVDSTLKIQPAKLEDSAVYLCASSLKGGPNYGYTFGSGTRLTVV.

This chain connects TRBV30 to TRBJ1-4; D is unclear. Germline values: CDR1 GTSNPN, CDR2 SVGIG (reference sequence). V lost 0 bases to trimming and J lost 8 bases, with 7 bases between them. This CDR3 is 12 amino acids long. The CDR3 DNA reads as TGTGCCTGGAGTGTACTAGGGGAAAAACTGTTTTTT. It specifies CAWSVLGEKLFF.

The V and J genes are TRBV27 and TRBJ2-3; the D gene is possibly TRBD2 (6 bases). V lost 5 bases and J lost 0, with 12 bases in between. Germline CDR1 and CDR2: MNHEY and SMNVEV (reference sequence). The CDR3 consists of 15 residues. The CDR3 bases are TGTGCCAGCAGTCCGGACGGGGGTAGCACAGATACGCAGTATTTT. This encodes CASSPDGGSTDTQYF.

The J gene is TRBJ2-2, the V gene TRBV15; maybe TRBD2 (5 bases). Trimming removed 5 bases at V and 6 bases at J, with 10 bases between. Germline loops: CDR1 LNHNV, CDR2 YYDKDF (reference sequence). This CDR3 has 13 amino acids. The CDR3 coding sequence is TGTGCCACCAGCCCCCGAGGGCCCGGGGAGCTGTTTTTT. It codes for CATSPRGPGELFF. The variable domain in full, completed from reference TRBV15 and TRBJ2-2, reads DAMVIQNPRYQVTQFGKPVTLSCSQTLNHNVMYWYQQKSSQAPKLLFHYYDKDFNNEADTPDNFQSRRPNTSFCFLDIRSPGLGDTAMYLCATSPRGPGELFFGEGSRLTVL.

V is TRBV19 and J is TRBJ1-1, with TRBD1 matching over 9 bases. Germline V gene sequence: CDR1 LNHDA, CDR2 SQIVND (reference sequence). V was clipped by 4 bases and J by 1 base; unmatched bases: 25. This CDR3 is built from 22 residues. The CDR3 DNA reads TGTGCCAGTAGTACCATTCTCGCCGGGACAGGGCCGAGATTAAACCCGAACACTGAAGCTTTCTTT. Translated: CASSTILAGTGPRLNPNTEAFF.

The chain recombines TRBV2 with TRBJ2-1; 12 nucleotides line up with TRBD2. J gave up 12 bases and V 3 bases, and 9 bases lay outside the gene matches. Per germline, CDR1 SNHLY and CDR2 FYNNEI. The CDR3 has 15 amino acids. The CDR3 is CASSEAILAGGRQFF. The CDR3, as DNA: TGTGCCAGCAGTGAGGCTATACTAGCGGGAGGTAGGCAGTTCTTC. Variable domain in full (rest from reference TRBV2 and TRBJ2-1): EPEVTQTPSHQVTQMGQEVILRCVPISNHLYFYWYRQILGQKVEFLVSFYNNEISEKSEIFDDQFSVERPDGSNFTLKIRSTKLEDSAMYFCASSEAILAGGRQFFGPGTRLTVL.

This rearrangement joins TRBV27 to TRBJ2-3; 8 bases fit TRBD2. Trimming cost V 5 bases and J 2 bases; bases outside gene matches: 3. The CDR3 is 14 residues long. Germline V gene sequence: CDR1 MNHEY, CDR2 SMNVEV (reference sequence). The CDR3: CASSGLADTDTQYF. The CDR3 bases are TGTGCCAGCAGTGGACTAGCAGACACAGATACGCAGTATTTT.

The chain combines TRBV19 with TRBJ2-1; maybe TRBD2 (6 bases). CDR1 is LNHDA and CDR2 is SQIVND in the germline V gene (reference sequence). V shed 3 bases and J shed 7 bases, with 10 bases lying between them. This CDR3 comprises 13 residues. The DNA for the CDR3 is TGTGCCAGTAGTATGGGAGGAGGGAATGAGCAGTTCTTC. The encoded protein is CASSMGGGNEQFF.

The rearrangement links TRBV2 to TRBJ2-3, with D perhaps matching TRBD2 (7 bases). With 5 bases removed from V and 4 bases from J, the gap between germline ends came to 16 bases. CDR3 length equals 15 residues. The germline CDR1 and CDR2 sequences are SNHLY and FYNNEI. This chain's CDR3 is CASSHYGGGADTQYF. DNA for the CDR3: TGTGCCAGCAGTCACTATGGCGGGGGCGCAGATACGCAGTATTTT.